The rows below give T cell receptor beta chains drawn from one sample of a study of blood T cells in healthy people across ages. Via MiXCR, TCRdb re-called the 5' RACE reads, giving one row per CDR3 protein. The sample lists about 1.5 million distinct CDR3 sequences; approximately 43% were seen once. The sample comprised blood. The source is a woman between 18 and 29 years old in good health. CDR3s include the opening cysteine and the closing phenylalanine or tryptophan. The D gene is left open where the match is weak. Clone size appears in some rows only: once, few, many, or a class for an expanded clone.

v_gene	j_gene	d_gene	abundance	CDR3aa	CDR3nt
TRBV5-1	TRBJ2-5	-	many	CASSIEETQYF	TGCGCCAGCAGCATCGAGGAGACCCAGTACTTC
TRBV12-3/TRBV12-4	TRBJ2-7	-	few	CASSFGSWGKRNTYEQYF	TGTGCCAGCAGTTTTGGAAGTTGGGGGAAGAGGAACACCTACGAGCAGTACTTC
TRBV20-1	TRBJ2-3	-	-	CSARETIARPDTQYF	TGCAGTGCTAGAGAAACCATAGCGAGGCCAGATACGCAGTATTTT
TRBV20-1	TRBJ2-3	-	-	CSASALRRGLMTQYF	TGCAGTGCTAGTGCCTTGAGGCGGGGGCTAATGACGCAGTATTTT
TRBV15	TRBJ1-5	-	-	CATSREQRLSNQPQHF	TGTGCCACCAGCAGAGAGCAAAGACTGAGCAATCAGCCCCAGCATTTT
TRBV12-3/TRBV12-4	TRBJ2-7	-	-	CASSFRRATNYEQYF	TGTGCCAGCAGTTTCAGACGAGCGACAAATTACGAGCAGTACTTC
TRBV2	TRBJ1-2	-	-	CASSGWSDGLEVYGYTF	TGTGCCAGCAGCGGATGGTCGGATGGACTCGAGGTCTATGGCTACACCTTC
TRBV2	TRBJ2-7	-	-	CAARGPISYEQYF	TGTGCCGCACGGGGACCGATCTCCTACGAGCAGTACTTC
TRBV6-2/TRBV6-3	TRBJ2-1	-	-	CASSYPYRHNEQFF	TGTGCCAGCAGTTACCCTTACAGGCACAATGAGCAGTTCTTC
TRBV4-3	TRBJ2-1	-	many	CASSQDLGPFSYNEQFF	TGCGCCAGCAGCCAAGATTTGGGGCCATTCTCCTACAATGAGCAGTTCTTC
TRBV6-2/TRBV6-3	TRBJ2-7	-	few	CASSSAGQPNNEQYF	TGTGCCAGCAGTTCCGCGGGACAGCCGAACAATGAGCAGTACTTC
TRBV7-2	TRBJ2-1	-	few	CASSSGRVNEQFF	TGTGCCAGCAGCTCTGGGCGGGTGAATGAGCAGTTCTTC
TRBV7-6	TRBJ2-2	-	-	CASSRPQGIGELFF	TGTGCCAGCAGCCGTCCCCAGGGGATCGGGGAGCTGTTTTTT
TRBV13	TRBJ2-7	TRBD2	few	CASSSPLAGAHEQYF	TGTGCCAGCAGCTCCCCTCTAGCGGGAGCTCACGAGCAGTACTTC
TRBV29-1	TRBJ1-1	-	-	CSVEGTMNTEAFF	TGCAGCGTTGAAGGGACGATGAACACTGAAGCTTTCTTT
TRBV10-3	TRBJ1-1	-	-	CATGLGTTETFF	TGTGCCACGGGGCTGGGGACTACGGAAACTTTCTTT
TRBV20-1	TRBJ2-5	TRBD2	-	CSAKTGGQETQYF	TGCAGTGCGAAGACGGGGGGGCAAGAGACCCAGTACTTC
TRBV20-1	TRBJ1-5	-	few	CSASTRAGQPQHF	TGCAGTGCTAGTACGAGGGCGGGACAGCCCCAGCATTTT
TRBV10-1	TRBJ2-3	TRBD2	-	CASSKTSGGPQDTQYF	TGCGCCAGCAGTAAGACTAGCGGGGGACCCCAAGATACGCAGTATTTT
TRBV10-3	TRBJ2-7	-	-	CAISVGGRENYEQYF	TGTGCCATCAGTGTGGGGGGGCGGGAGAACTACGAGCAGTACTTC
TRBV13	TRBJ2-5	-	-	CASSLSLLGDTEETQYF	TGTGCCAGCAGCTTGTCGCTTTTAGGCGACACCGAAGAGACCCAGTACTTC
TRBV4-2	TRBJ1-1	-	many	CASSQDRGWTEAFF	TGTGCCAGCAGCCAAGATCGGGGTTGGACTGAAGCTTTCTTT
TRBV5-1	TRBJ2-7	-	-	CASSPGFGSYEQYF	TGCGCCAGCAGCCCCGGGTTCGGCTCCTACGAGCAGTACTTC
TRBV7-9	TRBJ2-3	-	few	CASSLSVYRTDTQYF	TGTGCCAGCAGCTTGTCGGTCTATCGCACAGATACGCAGTATTTT
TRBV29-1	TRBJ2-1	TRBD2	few	CSGGLAGGYEQFF	TGCAGCGGAGGACTAGCGGGAGGCTATGAGCAGTTCTTC
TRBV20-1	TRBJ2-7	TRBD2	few	CSARSSGFYEQYF	TGCAGTGCTAGATCTAGCGGGTTCTACGAGCAGTACTTC
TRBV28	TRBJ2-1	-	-	CASSSRDWTKTYEQFF	TGTGCCAGCAGTAGCCGGGACTGGACTAAAACTTATGAGCAGTTCTTC
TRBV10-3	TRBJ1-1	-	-	CAISESGRTNTEAFF	TGTGCCATCAGTGAGTCTGGCAGGACGAACACTGAAGCTTTCTTT
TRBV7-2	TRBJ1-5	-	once	CASSLTAAGNQPQHF	TGTGCCAGCAGCTTAACTGCAGCCGGCAATCAGCCCCAGCATTTT
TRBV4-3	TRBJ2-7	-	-	CASSQEGSGLYEQYF	TGCGCCAGCAGCCAAGAGGGTAGCGGACTCTACGAGCAGTACTTC
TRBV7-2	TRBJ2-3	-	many	CATGAADTQYF	TGTGCGACGGGGGCGGCAGATACGCAGTATTTT
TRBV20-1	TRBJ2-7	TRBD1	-	CSAGGTGGYYEQYF	TGCAGTGCTGGTGGGACAGGGGGATACTACGAGCAGTACTTC
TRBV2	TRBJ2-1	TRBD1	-	CASSEFGTGGGEQFF	TGTGCCAGCAGTGAATTTGGGACAGGGGGCGGTGAGCAGTTCTTC
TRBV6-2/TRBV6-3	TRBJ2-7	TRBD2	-	CASTGTSGSYEQYF	TGTGCCAGCACCGGGACTAGCGGCTCCTACGAGCAGTACTTC
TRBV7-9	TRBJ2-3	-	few	CASSLPAGIGTDTQYF	TGTGCCAGCAGCCTCCCGGCGGGGATCGGTACAGATACGCAGTATTTT
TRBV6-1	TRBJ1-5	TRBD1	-	CASSEDRGQPQHF	TGTGCCAGCAGTGAGGACAGGGGTCAGCCCCAGCATTTT
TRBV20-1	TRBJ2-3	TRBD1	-	CSARPGQGGTDTQYF	TGCAGTGCTAGGCCCGGACAGGGGGGAACAGATACGCAGTATTTT
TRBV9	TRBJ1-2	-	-	CASSANQGFAYGYTF	TGTGCCAGCAGCGCCAATCAGGGATTCGCCTATGGCTACACCTTC
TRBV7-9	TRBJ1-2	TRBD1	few	CASSWSGTGNPLYGYTF	TGTGCCAGCAGCTGGTCCGGGACAGGGAATCCCCTCTATGGCTACACCTTC
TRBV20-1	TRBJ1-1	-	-	CSEGGLGTEAFF	TGCAGTGAAGGGGGTTTAGGCACTGAAGCTTTCTTT
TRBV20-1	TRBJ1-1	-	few	CSLEPGLNTEAFF	TGCAGCCTCGAGCCGGGATTGAACACTGAAGCTTTCTTT
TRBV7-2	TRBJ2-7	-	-	CASSLSDTYEQYF	TGTGCCAGCAGCTTATCGGATACCTACGAGCAGTACTTC
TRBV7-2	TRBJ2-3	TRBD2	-	CASSLVTSGGRYF	TGTGCCAGCAGCTTAGTGACTAGCGGGGGACGGTATTTT
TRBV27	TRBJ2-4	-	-	CASSLRAGLKNIQYF	TGTGCCAGCAGTCTAAGGGCAGGGCTAAAAAACATTCAGTACTTC
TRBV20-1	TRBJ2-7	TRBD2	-	CSARGTSGTYNEQYF	TGCAGTGCTAGGGGGACTAGCGGGACCTACAATGAGCAGTACTTC
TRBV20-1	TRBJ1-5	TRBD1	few	CSAGQPKQPQHF	TGCAGTGCGGGACAGCCTAAGCAGCCCCAGCATTTT
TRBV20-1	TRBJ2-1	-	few	CSAREDYYNEQFF	TGCAGTGCTAGAGAGGACTACTACAATGAGCAGTTCTTC
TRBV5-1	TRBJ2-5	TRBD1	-	CASSRRQGMQETQYF	TGCGCCAGCAGCCGACGACAGGGGATGCAAGAGACCCAGTACTTC
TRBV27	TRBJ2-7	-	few	CASSSVTYRKKRFYEQYF	TGTGCCAGCAGCTCAGTAACCTACAGGAAGAAGCGATTCTACGAGCAGTACTTC
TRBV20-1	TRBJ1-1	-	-	CRVGTNTEAFF	TGCAGAGTCGGCACGAACACTGAAGCTTTCTTT
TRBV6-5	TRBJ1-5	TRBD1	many	CASSPQGASNQPQHF	TGTGCCAGCAGCCCTCAGGGGGCAAGCAATCAGCCCCAGCATTTT
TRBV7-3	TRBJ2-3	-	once	CASSLSGIEDTQYF	TGTGCCAGCAGCTTAAGCGGGATCGAAGATACGCAGTATTTT
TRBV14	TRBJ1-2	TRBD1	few	CASSRRDRGIYGYTF	TGTGCCAGCAGCCGCCGGGACAGGGGAATCTATGGCTACACCTTC
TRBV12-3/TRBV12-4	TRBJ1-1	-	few	CASTERPGRGGDTEAFF	TGTGCCAGCACTGAACGTCCGGGACGGGGCGGGGACACTGAAGCTTTCTTT
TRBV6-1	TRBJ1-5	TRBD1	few	CASSEPWTGSNQPQHF	TGTGCCAGCAGTGAGCCCTGGACAGGGTCCAATCAGCCCCAGCATTTT
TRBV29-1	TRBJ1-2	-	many	CSVAGNYGYTF	TGCAGCGTTGCGGGGAACTATGGCTACACCTTC
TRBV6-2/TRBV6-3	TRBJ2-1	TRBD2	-	CARRSREAGAISYNEQFF	TGTGCCAGGCGGTCCCGGGAGGCGGGAGCTATCTCCTACAATGAGCAGTTCTTC
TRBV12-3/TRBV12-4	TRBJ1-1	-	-	CAIDTGNTEAFF	TGTGCCATCGATACGGGGAACACTGAAGCTTTCTTT
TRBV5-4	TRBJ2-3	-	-	CASSPEKPDTQYF	TGTGCCAGCAGCCCAGAAAAGCCAGATACGCAGTATTTT